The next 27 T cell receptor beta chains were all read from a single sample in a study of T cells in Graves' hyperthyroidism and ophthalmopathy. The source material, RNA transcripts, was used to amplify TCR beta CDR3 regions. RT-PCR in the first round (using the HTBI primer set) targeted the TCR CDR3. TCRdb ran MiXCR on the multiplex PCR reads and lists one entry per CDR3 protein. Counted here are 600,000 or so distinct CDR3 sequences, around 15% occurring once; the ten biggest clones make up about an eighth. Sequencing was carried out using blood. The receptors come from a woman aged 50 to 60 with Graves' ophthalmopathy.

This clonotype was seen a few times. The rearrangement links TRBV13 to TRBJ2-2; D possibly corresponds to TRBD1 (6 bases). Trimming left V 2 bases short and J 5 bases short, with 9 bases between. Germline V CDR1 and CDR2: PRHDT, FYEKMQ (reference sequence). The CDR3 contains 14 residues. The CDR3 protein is CASSLFTGTGELFF. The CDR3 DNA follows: TGTGCCAGCAGCTTATTTACAGGGACCGGGGAGCTGTTTTTT. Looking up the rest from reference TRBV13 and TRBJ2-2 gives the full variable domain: AAGVIQSPRHLIKEKRETATLKCYPIPRHDTVYWYQQGPGQDPQFLISFYEKMQSDKGSIPDRFSAQQFSDYHSELNMSSLELGDSALYFCASSLFTGTGELFFGEGSRLTVL.

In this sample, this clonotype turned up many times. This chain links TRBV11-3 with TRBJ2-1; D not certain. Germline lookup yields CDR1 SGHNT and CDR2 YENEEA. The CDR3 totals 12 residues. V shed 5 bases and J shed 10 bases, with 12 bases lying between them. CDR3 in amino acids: CASSPDIVEQFF. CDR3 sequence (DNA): TGTGCCAGCAGCCCTGACATTGTCGAGCAGTTCTTC.

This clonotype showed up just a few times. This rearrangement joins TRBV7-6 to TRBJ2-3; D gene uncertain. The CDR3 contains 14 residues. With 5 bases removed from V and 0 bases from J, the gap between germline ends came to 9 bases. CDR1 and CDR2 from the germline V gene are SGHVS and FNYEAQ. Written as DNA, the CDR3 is TGTGCCAGCAGCCCCGATTGGAGCACAGATACGCAGTATTTT. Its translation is CASSPDWSTDTQYF.

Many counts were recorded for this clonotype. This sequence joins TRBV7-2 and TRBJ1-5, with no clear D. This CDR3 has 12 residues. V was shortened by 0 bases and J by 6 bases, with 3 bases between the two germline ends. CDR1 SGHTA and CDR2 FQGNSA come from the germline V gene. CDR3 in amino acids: CASSLASQPQHF. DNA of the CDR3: TGTGCCAGCAGCTTAGCTAGTCAGCCCCAGCATTTT.

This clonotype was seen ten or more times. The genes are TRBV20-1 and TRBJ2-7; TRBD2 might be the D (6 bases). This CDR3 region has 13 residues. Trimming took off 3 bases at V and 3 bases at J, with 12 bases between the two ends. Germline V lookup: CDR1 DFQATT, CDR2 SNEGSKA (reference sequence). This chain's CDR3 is CSARSGSLYEQYF. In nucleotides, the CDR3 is TGCAGTGCTAGGTCCGGGAGCCTCTACGAGCAGTACTTC.

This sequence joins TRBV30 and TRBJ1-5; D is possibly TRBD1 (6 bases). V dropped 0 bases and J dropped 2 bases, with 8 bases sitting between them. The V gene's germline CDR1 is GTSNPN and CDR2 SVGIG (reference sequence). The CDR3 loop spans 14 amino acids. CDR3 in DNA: TGTGCCTGGAGTGTAAAGGGGGGCAATCAGCCCCAGCATTTT. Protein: CAWSVKGGNQPQHF.

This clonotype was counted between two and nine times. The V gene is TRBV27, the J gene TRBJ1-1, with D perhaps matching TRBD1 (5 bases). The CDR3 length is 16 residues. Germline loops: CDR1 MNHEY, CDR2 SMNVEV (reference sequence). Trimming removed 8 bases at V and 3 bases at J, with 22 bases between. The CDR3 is CASQFTFGAGYTEAFF. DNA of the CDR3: TGTGCCAGCCAGTTTACTTTTGGGGCCGGGTACACTGAAGCTTTCTTT.

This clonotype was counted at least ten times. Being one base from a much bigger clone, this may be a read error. The CDR3 spells CASSLGDYNEQFF. The CDR3 DNA follows: TGCGCCAGCAGCTTGGGGGACTACAATGAGCAGTTCTTC. The chain uses TRBV5-1 and TRBJ2-1; D call uncertain. V lost 0 bases and J lost 3, with 4 bases in between. The CDR3 runs 13 residues. Germline V gives CDR1 SGHRS, CDR2 YFSETQ. Combining the CDR3 with reference TRBV5-1 and TRBJ2-1 gives the whole variable domain KAGVTQTPRYLIKTRGQQVTLSCSPISGHRSVSWYQQTPGQGLQFLFEYFSETQRNKGNFPGRFSGRQFSNSRSEMNVSTLELGDSALYLCASSLGDYNEQFFGPGTRLTVL.

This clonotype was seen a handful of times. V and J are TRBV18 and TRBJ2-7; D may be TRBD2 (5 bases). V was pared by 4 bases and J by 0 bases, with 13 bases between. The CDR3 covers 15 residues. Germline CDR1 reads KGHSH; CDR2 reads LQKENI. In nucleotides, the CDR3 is TGTGCCAGCTCACTTAGCGTCCATAGCTCCTACGAGCAGTACTTC. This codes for CASSLSVHSSYEQYF.

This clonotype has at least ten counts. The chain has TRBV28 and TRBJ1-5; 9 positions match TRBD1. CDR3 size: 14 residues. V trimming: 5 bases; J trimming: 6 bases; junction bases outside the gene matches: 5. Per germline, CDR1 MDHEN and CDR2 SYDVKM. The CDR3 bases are TGTGCCAGCAGTGAACAGGGGGCAGGTCAGCCCCAGCATTTT. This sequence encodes CASSEQGAGQPQHF.

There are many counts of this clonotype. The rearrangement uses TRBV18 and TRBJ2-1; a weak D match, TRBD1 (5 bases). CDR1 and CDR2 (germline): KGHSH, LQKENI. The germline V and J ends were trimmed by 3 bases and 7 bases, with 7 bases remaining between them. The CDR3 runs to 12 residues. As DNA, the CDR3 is TGTGCCAGCTCACCGGACATTAATGAGCAGTTCTTC. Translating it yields CASSPDINEQFF.

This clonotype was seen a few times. This CDR3 reads CASSSSGGYEKLFF. CDR3 sequence (DNA): TGTGCCAGCAGCTCCTCGGGAGGTTATGAAAAACTGTTTTTT. The V and J genes are TRBV7-9 and TRBJ1-4, with D uncertain. The germline V gene has CDR1 SEHNR and CDR2 FQNEAQ (reference sequence). With 4 bases removed from V and 6 bases from J, the gap between germline ends came to 12 bases. This CDR3 is built from 14 residues.

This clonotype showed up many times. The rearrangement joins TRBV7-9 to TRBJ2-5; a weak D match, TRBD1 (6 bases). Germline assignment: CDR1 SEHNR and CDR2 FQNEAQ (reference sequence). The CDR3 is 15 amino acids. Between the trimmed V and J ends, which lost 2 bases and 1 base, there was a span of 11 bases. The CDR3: CASSLRSGAQETQYF. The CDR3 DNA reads TGTGCCAGCAGCTTAAGGTCAGGGGCCCAAGAGACCCAGTACTTC.

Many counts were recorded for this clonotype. The CDR3 DNA follows: TGTGCCACCAGTGATTTATCGGGAGGGCCAAAGGGCGGGGAGCTGTTTTTT. This encodes CATSDLSGGPKGGELFF. The rearrangement links TRBV24-1 to TRBJ2-2; 8 bases line up with TRBD2. The germline CDR1 and CDR2 sequences are KGHDR and SFDVKD. The CDR3 runs 17 residues. The ends lost 1 base at V and 7 bases at J; junction bases unmatched: 10.

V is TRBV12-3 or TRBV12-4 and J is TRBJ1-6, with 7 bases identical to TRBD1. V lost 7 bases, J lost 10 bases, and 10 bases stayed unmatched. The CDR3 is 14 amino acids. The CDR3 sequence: CASKGDRALSPLHF. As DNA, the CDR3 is TGTGCCAGCAAGGGTGACAGGGCACTATCACCCCTCCACTTT.

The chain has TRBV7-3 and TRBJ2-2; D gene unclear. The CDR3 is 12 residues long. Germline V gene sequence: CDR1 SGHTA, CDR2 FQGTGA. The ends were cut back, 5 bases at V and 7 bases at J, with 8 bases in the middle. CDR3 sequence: CASSLRLGELFF. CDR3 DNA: TGTGCCAGCAGCCTCCGTCTCGGGGAGCTGTTTTTT. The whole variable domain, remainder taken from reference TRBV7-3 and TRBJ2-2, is GAGVSQTPSNKVTEKGKYVELRCDPISGHTALYWYRQSLGQGPEFLIYFQGTGAADDSGLPNDRFFAVRPEGSVSTLKIQRTERGDSAVYLCASSLRLGELFFGEGSRLTVL.

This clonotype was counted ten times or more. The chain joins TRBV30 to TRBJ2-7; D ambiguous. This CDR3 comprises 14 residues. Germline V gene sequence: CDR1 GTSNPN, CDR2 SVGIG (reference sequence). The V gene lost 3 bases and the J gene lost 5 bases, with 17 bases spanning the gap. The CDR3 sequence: CAWRRTQWADEQYF. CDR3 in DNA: TGTGCCTGGAGGAGAACACAATGGGCTGACGAGCAGTACTTC.

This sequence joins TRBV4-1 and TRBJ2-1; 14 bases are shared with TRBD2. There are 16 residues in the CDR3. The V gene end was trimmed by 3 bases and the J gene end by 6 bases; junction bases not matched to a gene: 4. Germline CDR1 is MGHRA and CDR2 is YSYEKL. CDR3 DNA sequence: TGCGCCAGCAGCCAGAGACTAGCGGGAGGGCCCAATGAGCAGTTCTTC. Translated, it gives CASSQRLAGGPNEQFF.

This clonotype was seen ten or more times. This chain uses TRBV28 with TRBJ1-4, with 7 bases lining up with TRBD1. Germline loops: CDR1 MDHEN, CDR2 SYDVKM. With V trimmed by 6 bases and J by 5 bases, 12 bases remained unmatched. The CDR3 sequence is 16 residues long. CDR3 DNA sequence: TGTGCCAGCAGCCCCCCCGGGACAGCCAGAAATGAAAAACTGTTTTTT. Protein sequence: CASSPPGTARNEKLFF.

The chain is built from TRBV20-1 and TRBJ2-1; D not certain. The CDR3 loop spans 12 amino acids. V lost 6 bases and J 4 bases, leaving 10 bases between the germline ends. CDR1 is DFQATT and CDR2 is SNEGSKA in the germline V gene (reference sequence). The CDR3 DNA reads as TGCAGTGCCACTAACAGTTACAATGAGCAGTTCTTC. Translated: CSATNSYNEQFF.

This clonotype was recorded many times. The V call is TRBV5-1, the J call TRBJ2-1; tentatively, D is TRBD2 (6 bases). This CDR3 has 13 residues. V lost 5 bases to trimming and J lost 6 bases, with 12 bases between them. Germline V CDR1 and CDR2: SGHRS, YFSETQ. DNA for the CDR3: TGCGCCAGCAGAGTGGGAGGAGGCAATGAGCAGTTCTTC. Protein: CASRVGGGNEQFF.

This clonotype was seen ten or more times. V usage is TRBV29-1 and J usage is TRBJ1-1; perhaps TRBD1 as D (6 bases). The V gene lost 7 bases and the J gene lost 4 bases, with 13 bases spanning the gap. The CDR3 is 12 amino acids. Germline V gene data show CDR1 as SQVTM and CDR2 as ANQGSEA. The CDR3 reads CSGQGSVTEAFF. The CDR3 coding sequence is TGCAGCGGCCAGGGGAGTGTCACTGAAGCTTTCTTT.

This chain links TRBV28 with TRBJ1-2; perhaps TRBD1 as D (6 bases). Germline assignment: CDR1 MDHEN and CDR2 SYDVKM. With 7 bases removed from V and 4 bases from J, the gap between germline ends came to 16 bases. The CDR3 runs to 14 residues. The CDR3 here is CASMGGRQPYGYTF. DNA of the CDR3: TGTGCCAGCATGGGGGGGCGACAGCCCTATGGCTACACCTTC.

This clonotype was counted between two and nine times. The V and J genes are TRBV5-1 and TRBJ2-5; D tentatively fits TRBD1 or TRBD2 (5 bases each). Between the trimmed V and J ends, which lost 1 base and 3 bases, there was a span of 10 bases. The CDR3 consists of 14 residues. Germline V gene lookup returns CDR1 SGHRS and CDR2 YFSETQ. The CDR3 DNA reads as TGCGCCAGCAGCTTGAAGGGGACGGAAGAGACCCAGTACTTC. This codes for CASSLKGTEETQYF.

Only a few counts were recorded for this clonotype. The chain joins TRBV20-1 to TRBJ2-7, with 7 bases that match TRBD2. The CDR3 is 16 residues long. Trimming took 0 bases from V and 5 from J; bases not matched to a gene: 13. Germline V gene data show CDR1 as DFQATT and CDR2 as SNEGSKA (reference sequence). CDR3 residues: CSARDPGKRDENEQYF. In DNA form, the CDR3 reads TGCAGTGCTAGAGATCCGGGGAAGCGGGATGAGAACGAGCAGTACTTC.

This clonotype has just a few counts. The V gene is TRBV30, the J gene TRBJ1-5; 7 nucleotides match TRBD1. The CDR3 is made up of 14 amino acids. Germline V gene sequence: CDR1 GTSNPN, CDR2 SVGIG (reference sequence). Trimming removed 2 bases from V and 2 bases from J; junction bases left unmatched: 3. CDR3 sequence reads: CAWSTGVGNQPQHF. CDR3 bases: TGTGCCTGGAGTACAGGGGTTGGCAATCAGCCCCAGCATTTT.

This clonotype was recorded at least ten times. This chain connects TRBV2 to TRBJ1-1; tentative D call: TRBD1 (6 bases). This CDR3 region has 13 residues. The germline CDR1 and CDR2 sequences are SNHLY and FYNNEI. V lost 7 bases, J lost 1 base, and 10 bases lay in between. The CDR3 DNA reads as TGTGCCAGCATTAAGGACAGGAACACTGAAGCTTTCTTT. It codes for CASIKDRNTEAFF.